Listed here are 21 T cell receptor beta chains from one sample, sequenced in a study of T cells in Graves' hyperthyroidism and ophthalmopathy (dated by TCRdb to the late 2010s). The library came from multiplex PCR. Instrument on record: Illumina HiSeq 2000. TCR beta CDR3 regions were amplified from RNA transcripts. The first round of RT-PCR for the TCR CDR3 was performed with the HTBI primer set and the Qiagen OneStep RT-PCR kit. The public reads were quality trimmed at Q25 with fastp and then assembled into clones with MiXCR by TCRdb, keeping productive beta chains. One record per CDR3 amino acid sequence lists the most common genes and DNA. For this sample there are 40,000 to 55,000 distinct CDR3 sequences; around 45% appear just once. The ten top clones hold 32% of the sample. The sequenced sample was peripheral blood or thyroid tissue (not recorded which). The source of these receptors is a woman aged 45 to 65 with Graves' hyperthyroidism.

Relative to its sample, this clonotype is medium-sized. The V gene is TRBV9, the J gene TRBJ1-3; D not resolved. This CDR3 spans 15 amino acids. Trimming took off 0 bases at V and 0 bases at J, with 7 bases between the two ends. CDR1 is SGDLS, CDR2 YYNGEE, per germline. The CDR3 DNA follows: TGTGCCAGCAGCGTAGATCACAGCTCTGGAAACACCATATATTTT. Its translation: CASSVDHSSGNTIYF.

The chain carries TRBV20-1 and TRBJ1-2; D unclear. V lost 4 bases and J 3 bases, leaving 18 bases between the germline ends. The CDR3 contains 15 residues. Germline CDR1 DFQATT, CDR2 SNEGSKA (reference sequence). The CDR3 bases are TGCAGTGCTAACGGAGGTCGGGGTTCTTACTATGGCTACACCTTC. This encodes CSANGGRGSYYGYTF.

This clonotype was observed at least ten times. This chain uses TRBV29-1 with TRBJ1-1; unclear D gene. Germline assignment: CDR1 SQVTM and CDR2 ANQGSEA. V shed 5 bases and J shed 1 base, with 11 bases lying between them. The CDR3 is 13 amino acids. This CDR3 is CSVRRDQNTEAFF. In DNA form, the CDR3 reads TGCAGCGTTCGCCGGGATCAGAACACTGAAGCTTTCTTT.

Ten or more counts support this clonotype. V usage is TRBV10-3 and J usage is TRBJ2-3, with D hard to call. The V end was cut by 4 bases, the J end by 0 bases, with 11 bases between. The CDR3 is 15 residues long. Germline values: CDR1 ENHRY, CDR2 SYGVKD. The CDR3 spells CAISGPSPSTDTQYF. In DNA, the CDR3 is TGTGCCATCAGTGGCCCTTCTCCTAGCACAGATACGCAGTATTTT.

Judged by abundance, this clonotype is medium-sized. The J gene is TRBJ2-7, the V gene TRBV10-3; TRBD2 matches at 9 bases. Trimming removed 6 bases from V and 0 bases from J; junction bases left unmatched: 9. The CDR3 loop spans 16 amino acids. CDR1 and CDR2 from the germline V gene are ENHRY and SYGVKD. DNA of the CDR3: TGTGCCATCAGAGAAACAACTAGCGGGCACTCCTACGAGCAGTACTTC. Amino acids: CAIRETTSGHSYEQYF.

This rearrangement joins TRBV10-3 to TRBJ1-1; 8 nucleotides line up with TRBD1. The CDR3 totals 13 residues. V lost 10 bases, J lost 4 bases, and 8 bases stayed unmatched. The germline V gene has CDR1 ENHRY and CDR2 SYGVKD. The CDR3 region has the DNA TGTGCCAGCAGCATGGACAGGGTCACTGAAGCTTTCTTT. Translating it yields CASSMDRVTEAFF.

The chain is built from TRBV2 and TRBJ2-7, with 12 bases that match TRBD2. This CDR3 is 16 amino acids long. V lost 4 bases to trimming and J lost 4 bases; unmatched junction nucleotides: 8. Germline CDR1 reads SNHLY; CDR2 reads FYNNEI. The DNA for the CDR3 is TGTGCCAGCAGTGCTGCTCTAGCGGGAGGGAGGTACGAGCAGTACTTC. The encoded protein is CASSAALAGGRYEQYF.

The rearrangement uses TRBV2 and TRBJ1-3, with D perhaps matching TRBD1 (6 bases). The CDR3 runs to 16 residues. Trimming cost V 3 bases and J 3 bases, with 15 bases left between them. Per the germline V gene, CDR1 is SNHLY and CDR2 is FYNNEI. The CDR3 coding sequence is TGTGCCAGCAGTGATTGGAAGGACAGATATGGAAACACCATATATTTT. Protein product: CASSDWKDRYGNTIYF.

This clonotype was observed many times. The genes are TRBV5-8 and TRBJ1-1; D is ambiguous. Germline V gene lookup returns CDR1 SGHTS and CDR2 YDEGEE. There are 14 residues in the CDR3. With 0 bases removed from V and 0 bases from J, the gap between germline ends came to 6 bases. CDR3 sequence: CASSLGRVNTEAFF. The CDR3 nucleotides read TGTGCCAGCAGCTTGGGGAGGGTGAACACTGAAGCTTTCTTT.

This clonotype has more than one count but fewer than ten. V gene TRBV7-9 combines with J gene TRBJ1-2, with TRBD1 identical over 8 bases. J gave up 7 bases and V 8 bases, and 15 bases lay outside the gene matches. From germline, CDR1 is SEHNR and CDR2 FQNEAQ (reference sequence). The CDR3 length is 15 residues. The CDR3 DNA reads TGTGCCAGCGCCCCAGACAGGGGCAGAATCGGTGGCTACACCTTC. It encodes CASAPDRGRIGGYTF. The entire variable domain, with the rest obtained from reference TRBV7-9 and TRBJ1-2, is as follows: DTGVSQNPRHKITKRGQNVTFRCDPISEHNRLYWYRQTLGQGPEFLTYFQNEAQLEKSRLLSDRFSAERPKGSFSTLEIQRTEQGDSAMYLCASAPDRGRIGGYTFGSGTRLTVV.

The chain links TRBV7-2 to TRBJ2-5; 13 nucleotides line up with TRBD2. Germline-derived CDR1 and CDR2 are SGHTA and FQGNSA. CDR3 length: 15 amino acids. V lost 7 bases, J lost 5 bases, and 7 bases stayed unmatched. The CDR3 here is CASTGTSGTGETQYF. The CDR3 DNA reads TGTGCCAGCACCGGGACTAGCGGGACGGGGGAGACCCAGTACTTC.

At least ten counts were recorded for this clonotype. This chain links TRBV3-1 with TRBJ1-3; a possible D gene is TRBD1 (5 bases). There are 14 residues in the CDR3. Germline V gene data show CDR1 as LGHDT and CDR2 as YNNKEL (reference sequence). Trimming removed 7 bases from V and 2 bases from J, with 12 bases in between. The DNA for the CDR3 is TGTGCCAGCACCCTCCGGGGGGCTGGAAACACCATATATTTT. Translating it yields CASTLRGAGNTIYF. Based on the CDR3 plus reference TRBV3-1 and TRBJ1-3, the full variable domain is DTAVSQTPKYLVTQMGNDKSIKCEQNLGHDTMYWYKQDSKKFLKIMFSYNNKELIINETVPNRFSPKSPDKAHLNLHINSLELGDSAVYFCASTLRGAGNTIYFGEGSWLTVV.

This clonotype was detected ten times or more. The chain employs TRBV27 and TRBJ1-4; possible D gene TRBD1, 5 bases. Germline V lookup: CDR1 MNHEY, CDR2 SMNVEV (reference sequence). This CDR3 spans 15 amino acids. V gave up 4 bases and J gave up 8 bases, with 17 bases separating them. CDR3 nucleotide sequence: TGTGCCAGCAGTTACCGACAACACGAGGGGGAAAAACTGTTTTTT. Its protein is CASSYRQHEGEKLFF.

As for this clonotype: One junction end disagrees with the germline gene, perhaps due to a read error. The chain uses TRBV6-1 and TRBJ2-2; 12 bases are shared with TRBD1. Germline V gene lookup returns CDR1 MNHNS and CDR2 SASEGT. This CDR3 is 19 amino acids long. The CDR3 bases are TGTGCCAGCAGTGAAGTTATTTTCCGGGACAGGGGGCTTTTCAGGGAGCTGTCTTTT. Translated, it gives CASSEVIFRDRGLFRELSF.

V usage is TRBV7-9 and J usage is TRBJ1-2; no clear D gene. The CDR3 runs 11 residues. V lost 7 bases, J lost 5 bases, and 8 bases lay in between. The germline gives CDR1 SEHNR, CDR2 FQNEAQ (reference sequence). The CDR3 is CASTGRYGYTF. The CDR3 DNA sequence: TGTGCCAGCACCGGTAGATATGGCTACACCTTC.

This clonotype showed up just a few times. V usage is TRBV5-1 and J usage is TRBJ2-5, with 7 bases that match TRBD1. The CDR3 sequence is 16 residues long. In germline, CDR1 is SGHRS, CDR2 YFSETQ. Losses at the gene ends were 4 bases for V and 4 bases for J; bases not matched to a gene: 13. The CDR3 coding sequence is TGCGCCAGCAGCCCGTCCTTTAAGGGGGCCGGAGAGACCCAGTACTTC. Translated: CASSPSFKGAGETQYF.

This clonotype appeared many times. V is TRBV6-6 and J is TRBJ2-7; D may correspond to TRBD1 or TRBD2 (5 bases each). The CDR3 covers 15 residues. CDR1 and CDR2 (germline): MNHNY, SVGAGI (reference sequence). The V and J ends lost 2 bases and 6 bases respectively, with 17 bases between them. The CDR3 region has the DNA TGTGCCAGCAGTTACCAAGGGACCTCACCGGGCGAGCAGTACTTC. It is translated as CASSYQGTSPGEQYF.

About this clonotype: The junction and the germline gene differ at one end; a read error may be behind it. The V gene is TRBV7-9, the J gene TRBJ2-2; 10 bases are a match to TRBD2. This CDR3 is 14 amino acids long. CDR1 SEHNR and CDR2 FQNEAQ come from the germline V gene (reference sequence). CDR3 in DNA: TGCGCCAGCTTTATAGCGGGAGGTACCGGGGAGCTGTTTTTT. Its protein is CASFIAGGTGELFF.

This clonotype was picked up many times. The rearrangement uses TRBV25-1 and TRBJ1-6; D is unresolved. The V end lost 3 bases, the J end lost 9 bases, and 6 bases lay between the germline ends. Germline assignment: CDR1 MGHDK and CDR2 SYGVNS. The CDR3 loop spans 12 amino acids. The CDR3 spells CASSDRISPLHF. Written as DNA, the CDR3 is TGTGCCAGCAGTGACCGGATTTCACCCCTCCACTTT.

V is TRBV20-1 and J is TRBJ2-7; 12 bases align to TRBD2. V trimming: 4 bases; J trimming: 2 bases; junction bases outside the gene matches: 9. The length of the CDR3 is 16 residues. Germline V gives CDR1 DFQATT, CDR2 SNEGSKA (reference sequence). The CDR3 reads CSAIRTSGIPPYEQYF. The DNA for the CDR3 is TGCAGTGCTATAAGGACTAGCGGGATTCCCCCCTACGAGCAGTACTTC.

This clonotype appeared many times. The chain uses TRBV7-9 and TRBJ1-1; D gene unclear. Germline V gene lookup returns CDR1 SEHNR and CDR2 FQNEAQ (reference sequence). The ends were cut back, 7 bases at V and 6 bases at J, with 15 bases in the middle. The CDR3 has 13 amino acids. The CDR3 reads CASTLGGVPEAFF. CDR3 in DNA: TGTGCCAGCACCCTCGGCGGGGTCCCTGAAGCTTTCTTT.